This TCR beta chain was captured in a study of blood T cell repertoires in COVID-19 (dated by TCRdb to the early 2020s). Notes on the research overall: Collaborator samples came from the United States, Italy and Spain and covered acute and convalescent phases of COVID-19. HLA class I and class II types, where available, came from metadata supplied by the sample provider rather than from assay-based typing. The prospective study material was composed of cDNA or gDNA derived from T cells, B-cell-depleted T cells, or PBMCs. The samples were drawn from two sources: the first 160 participants of the ongoing ImmuneRACE study, and 950 to 1,500 subjects contributed by 6 global collaborators. The repertoires were released in a freely available public database meant as a resource for research on the immune response to SARS-CoV-2. A de-identified subject ID, COVID-19 status, age in years and sex were almost always included in the sample metadata. Subjects who had been exposed to COVID-19, were actively infected with it, or had recovered from it provided the deeply sampled blood TCRbeta repertoires that made up the dataset.

This clone was counted a single time. The specificity of this receptor is unknown. Per-base quality was not reported, and no clone a single base away is much larger than it. The collaborating institutions used their own protocols to collect whole blood in K2EDTA tubes. For TCRbeta analysis, collaborators shipped samples as frozen whole blood, isolated PBMCs, or DNA extracted from either of those sample types. The immunoSEQ Assay, a bias-controlled multiplex PCR, was used to amplify TCRbeta CDR3 regions from genomic DNA. The original pipeline was this. Within the assay, amplification of reference gene primers was used to estimate how many nucleated cells each sample contained. Sequence reads were collapsed and filtered to measure the absolute abundance of every unique TCRbeta CDR3 rearrangement. For each sample, productive Simpson clonality was calculated by taking the square root of Simpson's diversity index across productive rearrangements. Held by TCRdb, this immuneACCESS table contains in-frame sequences only and omits some clones. Under half of the omission traces to an unresolved V gene where checked; the cause of the rest is unknown. V, J and clone size reflect that table, while D and trimming were determined from the DNA. Across this sample there are some 250,000 clones, with around 90% seen only once. The top ten clones comprise just under 0.8% of the sample.

Overall results and qualifications from the work: How much clinical and demographic metadata was included differed by source and by participant, and the metadata was provided uncurated.

The receptor comes from a woman younger than 45 with acute or convalescent COVID-19. Source material: peripheral blood.

The sequenced DNA: TGTGCCAGTAGTGTCCTTCGGGGGAGTAATAATTCACCCCTCCACTTT. It specifies CASSVLRGSNNSPLHF. The chain employs TRBV19 and TRBJ1-6, with TRBD1 perhaps the D gene, on 5 matching bases. Trimming removed 5 bases from V and 5 bases from J, leaving 16 bases between the germline ends. CDR1 and CDR2 (LNHDA, SQIVND) derive from the germline V gene (reference sequence). The CDR3 numbers 16 residues from cysteine through phenylalanine. Only the CDR3 DNA is retained, 48 bases long and in frame from the first base. With the rest looked up from the reference TRBV19 and TRBJ1-6 genes rather than sequenced, the full variable domain is DGGITQSPKYLFRKEGQNVTLSCEQNLNHDAMYWYRQDPGQGLRLIYYSQIVNDFQKGDIAEGYSVSREKKESFPLTVTSAQKNPTAFYLCASSVLRGSNNSPLHFGNGTRLTVT.